This paragraph covers one TCR beta chain sequence. The target antigen is unknown. From germline, CDR1 is SEHNR and CDR2 FQNEAQ (reference sequence). The CDR3 is made up of 16 amino acids. V lost 5 bases and J lost 4; bases outside the gene matches: 9. The data were taken from a study of cytomegalovirus exposure and HLA in healthy donors. General study findings and limits: A few chains tied to CMV proved CMV antigen-specific in vitro.

Primers for the PCR totalled 60 Vbeta and 13 Jbeta. Libraries were prepared by immunoSEQ multiplex PCR; TCRdb keeps only in-frame clonotypes and omits some of them. The data show 100,000 to 150,000 clones, 80% seen once. This TCR derives from a female donor in good health and CMV-seronegative. The J gene is TRBJ2-1, the V gene TRBV7-9, with 9 bases that match TRBD2. Material for sequencing was PBMCs. The CDR3 here is CASSPRGTSHYNEQFF. DNA of the CDR3: TGTGCCAGCAGCCCCCGGGGGACTAGCCATTACAATGAGCAGTTCTTC.